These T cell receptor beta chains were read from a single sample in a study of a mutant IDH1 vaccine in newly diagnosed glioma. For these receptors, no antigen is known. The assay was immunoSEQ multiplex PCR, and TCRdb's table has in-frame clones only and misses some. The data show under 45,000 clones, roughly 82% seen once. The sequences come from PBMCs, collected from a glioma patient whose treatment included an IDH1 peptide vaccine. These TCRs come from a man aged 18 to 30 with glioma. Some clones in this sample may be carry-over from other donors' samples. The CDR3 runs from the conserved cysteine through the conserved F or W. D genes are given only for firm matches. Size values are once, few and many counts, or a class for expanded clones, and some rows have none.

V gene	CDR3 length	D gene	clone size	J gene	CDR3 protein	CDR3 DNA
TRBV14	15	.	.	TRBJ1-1	CASSQQGLGNTEAFF	TGTGCCAGCAGCCAACAGGGTTTGGGGAACACTGAAGCTTTCTTT
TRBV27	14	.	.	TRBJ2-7	CASSLQGGYYEQYF	TGTGCCAGCAGTTTACAGGGGGGTTACTACGAGCAGTACTTC
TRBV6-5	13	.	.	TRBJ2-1	CASSYSLVNEQFF	TGTGCCAGCAGTTACTCGCTCGTAAATGAGCAGTTCTTC
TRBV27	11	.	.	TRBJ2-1	CASSSDNEQFF	TGTGCCAGCAGTTCAGACAATGAGCAGTTCTTC
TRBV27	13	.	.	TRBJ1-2	CASSFAGRYGYTF	TGTGCCAGCAGTTTTGCCGGGCGCTATGGCTACACCTTC
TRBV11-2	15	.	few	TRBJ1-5	CASSLGLWGNQPQHF	TGTGCCAGCAGCTTAGGCTTGTGGGGCAATCAGCCCCAGCATTTT
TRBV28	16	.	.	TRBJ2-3	CASSRELGGRTDTQYF	TGTGCCAGCAGCAGAGAGTTGGGCGGACGCACAGATACGCAGTATTTT
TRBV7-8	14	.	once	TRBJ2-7	CASSPPSRVYEQYF	TGTGCCAGCAGCCCGCCCTCCAGGGTATACGAGCAGTACTTC
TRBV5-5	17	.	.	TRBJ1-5	CASSLVARQRGDQPQHF	TGTGCCAGCAGCTTGGTGGCGAGACAAAGGGGTGATCAGCCCCAGCATTTT
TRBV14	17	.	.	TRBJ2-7	CASSQDASTGTYHEQYF	TGTGCCAGCAGCCAAGATGCCTCAACAGGGACCTACCACGAGCAGTACTTC
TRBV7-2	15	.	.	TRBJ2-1	CASSHLAGSYNEQFF	TGTGCCAGCAGCCACCTAGCTGGCTCCTACAATGAGCAGTTCTTC
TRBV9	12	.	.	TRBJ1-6	CASSPGNSPLHF	TGTGCCAGCAGCCCAGGAAATTCACCCCTCCACTTT
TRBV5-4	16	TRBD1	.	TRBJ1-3	CASSDDKQGSVNTIYF	TGTGCCAGCAGCGATGATAAACAGGGGTCCGTGAACACCATATATTTT
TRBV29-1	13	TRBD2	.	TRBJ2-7	CSVRGRAYGEQYF	TGCAGCGTCCGCGGGAGGGCCTATGGAGAGCAGTACTTC
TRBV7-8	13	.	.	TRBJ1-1	CASSLSQNTEAFF	TGTGCCAGCAGCTTAAGTCAGAACACTGAAGCTTTCTTT
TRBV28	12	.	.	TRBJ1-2	CASRNLHGLSTF	TGTGCCAGCCGAAATCTACACGGTCTGAGCACCTTC
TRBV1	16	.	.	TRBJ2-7	CTSSPSYTPQGYEQYF	TGCACCAGCAGCCCCAGCTACACCCCCCAGGGATACGAGCAGTACTTC
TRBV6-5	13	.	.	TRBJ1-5	CASSYRENQPQHF	TGTGCCAGCAGTTACAGGGAGAATCAGCCCCAGCATTTT
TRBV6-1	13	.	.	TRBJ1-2	CASSESTLTGYTF	TGTGCCAGCAGTGAAAGCACTTTAACCGGCTACACCTTC
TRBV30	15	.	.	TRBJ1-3	CAWRSGLSSGNTIYF	TGTGCCTGGAGGAGTGGACTCAGCTCTGGAAACACCATATATTTT
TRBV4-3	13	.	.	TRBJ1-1	CASSQETGSKAFF	TGCGCCAGCAGCCAAGAAACAGGGAGTAAAGCTTTCTTT
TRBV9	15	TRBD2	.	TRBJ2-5	CASSVGVSGVETQYF	TGTGCCAGCAGCGTAGGGGTTAGCGGGGTGGAGACCCAGTACTTC
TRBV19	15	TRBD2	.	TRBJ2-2	CASSSRTSYTGELFF	TGTGCCAGTAGCTCGAGGACTAGCTATACCGGGGAGCTGTTTTTT
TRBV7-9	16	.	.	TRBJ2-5	CASSRRSTGRGETQYF	TGTGCCAGCAGTCGTAGATCGACGGGGAGAGGGGAGACCCAGTACTTC
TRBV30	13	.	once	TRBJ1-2	CAWTWGQNYGYTF	TGTGCCTGGACTTGGGGGCAGAATTATGGCTACACCTTC
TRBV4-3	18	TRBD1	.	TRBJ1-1	CASSQNRGGGILNTEAFF	TGCGCCAGCAGCCAAAACAGGGGCGGGGGCATACTGAACACTGAAGCTTTCTTT
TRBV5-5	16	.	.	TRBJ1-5	CASSPAGQTRNQPQHF	TGTGCCAGCAGCCCCGCAGGACAGACCAGAAATCAGCCCCAGCATTTT
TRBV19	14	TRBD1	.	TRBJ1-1	CASSWDRGNTEAFF	TGTGCCAGTAGTTGGGACAGGGGGAACACTGAAGCTTTCTTT